This passage covers 3 T cell receptor beta chains from one sample sequenced in a study of T cell repertoires in cytomegalovirus infection. TCRdb processed the reads anew with MiXCR; each CDR3 protein has one entry. The table records 740,000 or so distinct CDR3 sequences, less than 40% of them present only once. The sample taken for sequencing was PBMCs. These receptors all come from a human donor in good health (CMV status not recorded). Some clones in this sample may be carry-over from other donors' samples.

This clonotype was counted at least ten times. The chain links TRBV28 to TRBJ2-7; 14 nucleotides align to TRBD2. The CDR3 has 15 amino acids. With V trimmed by 4 bases and J by 3 bases, 2 bases remained unmatched. CDR1 is MDHEN and CDR2 is SYDVKM in the germline V gene. The CDR3 region is CASSWTSGGIYEQYF. In nucleotides, the CDR3 is TGTGCCAGCAGTTGGACTAGCGGGGGGATCTACGAGCAGTACTTC.

This clonotype has only a few counts. This chain uses TRBV7-2 with TRBJ1-1; D possibly corresponds to TRBD1 (6 bases). Germline loops: CDR1 SGHTA, CDR2 FQGNSA. V dropped 5 bases and J dropped 1 base, with 14 bases sitting between them. The CDR3 contains 15 residues. The CDR3 DNA follows: TGTGCCAGCAGCCTACAGGGAATTGGGAACACTGAAGCTTTCTTT. Protein: CASSLQGIGNTEAFF.

The J gene is TRBJ1-5, the V gene TRBV7-8, with unresolved D. Germline V gives CDR1 SGHVS, CDR2 FQNEAQ. The CDR3 extends over 14 amino acids. V was shortened by 2 bases and J by 4 bases, with 9 bases between the two germline ends. The DNA for the CDR3 is TGTGCCAGCAGCTTACAAGAGGAAAATCAGCCCCAGCATTTT. This encodes CASSLQEENQPQHF.